Shown below are 2 T cell receptor beta chains from a single sample sequenced in a study of blood T cells in healthy people across ages (dated by TCRdb to between 2014 and 2017). Libraries were made using 5' RACE. The sequencer listed for this sample is Illumina HiSeq 2500. A second PCR of about 6 to 12 cycles was run with a J-beta primer mix and a sample-barcoded 5' primer. TCRdb reworked the public reads: Q25 trimming with fastp, MiXCR clone assembly, productive beta chains retained. Rows with a matching CDR3 protein are joined into one entry that keeps the most common DNA and genes. The sample profile shows approximately 1.5 million distinct CDR3 sequences; around 36% of them were found once. The ten largest clones capture 10% to 12% of the sample. Material for sequencing was blood. Receptors were obtained from a woman in her twenties or thirties in good health.

Details on this clonotype: With a much larger clone just one base away, this may be a read error. V usage is TRBV7-9 and J usage is TRBJ2-3, with D perhaps matching TRBD1 or TRBD2 (5 bases each). Trimming left V 6 bases short and J 2 bases short, with 18 bases between. CDR3 length: 16 amino acids. From germline, CDR1 is SEHNR and CDR2 FQNEAQ (reference sequence). In DNA, the CDR3 is TGTGCCAGCAGACTTGCCCGGGACGGCAACACAGATACGCAGTATTTT. This encodes CASRLARDGNTDTQYF.

This clonotype was counted a few times. The genes are TRBV5-5 and TRBJ1-6, with D perhaps TRBD1 (6 bases). Per the germline V gene, CDR1 is SGHKS and CDR2 is YYEKEE (reference sequence). The CDR3 covers 15 residues. Trimming removed 3 bases from V and 7 bases from J, with 14 bases in between. The CDR3 region is CASSSYRVSNSPLHF. The CDR3 DNA follows: TGTGCCAGCAGCTCGTACAGGGTTAGCAATTCACCCCTCCACTTT.